This entry features one T cell receptor beta chain sequence. It has no known antigen specificity. One base away there is no much larger clone; base qualities are not given. This specimen belongs to a study of blood T cell repertoires in COVID-19 (dated by TCRdb to the early 2020s). A note on the overall study: The collaborator samples originated in the United States, Italy and Spain and spanned the acute and convalescent phases of COVID-19. The prospective study material was composed of cDNA or gDNA derived from T cells, B-cell-depleted T cells, or PBMCs. Deeply sampled blood TCRbeta repertoires from subjects exposed to, actively infected with, or recovered from COVID-19 were included in the dataset. The repertoires were released in a freely available public database meant as a resource for research on the immune response to SARS-CoV-2. The samples were drawn from the first 160 participants of the ongoing ImmuneRACE study and from over a thousand subjects provided by 6 global collaborators. Nearly every sample came with metadata listing a de-identified subject ID, COVID-19 status, age in years and sex. HLA class I and class II types, where available, came from metadata supplied by the sample provider rather than from assay-based typing.

The paper's findings and limits, for the study overall: Clinical and demographic metadata were provided uncurated, with the amount varying by source and participant.

TCRbeta CDR3 regions were amplified from genomic DNA using the immunoSEQ Assay, a bias-controlled multiplex PCR. The authors' pipeline ran thus. The number of nucleated cells in each sample was estimated from the amplification of reference gene primers within the assay. Sequence reads were collapsed and filtered to measure the absolute abundance of every unique TCRbeta CDR3 rearrangement. For each sample, productive Simpson clonality was calculated as the square root of Simpson's diversity index over productive rearrangements. TCRdb took this table from immuneACCESS and kept in-frame rearrangements with V and J called. Such tables lack part of the clones; where checked against another copy, unresolved V genes explain under half of the gap, and the rest is unexplained. That table is the source of V, J and clone size, and D and trimming were worked out from the DNA. The sample contains some 390,000 clones, around 87% of them found a single time. Clones ranked in the top ten supply 2.3% of the sample.

CDR1 and CDR2 are read off the germline V gene as MNHEY and SVGAGI. The junction carries 11 bases between V and J, which are trimmed by 7 bases and 2 bases respectively. The CDR3 holds 13 amino acids from the cysteine to the phenylalanine. Here the CDR3 DNA is all that survives: 39 bases in frame from base 1. In Seattle, one collaborating source enrolled patients while the infection was active and tracked those patients longitudinally over the course of disease. The collaborating institutions used their own protocols to collect whole blood in K2EDTA tubes. For TCRbeta analysis, collaborators shipped samples as frozen whole blood, isolated PBMCs, or DNA extracted from either of those sample types.

This receptor was obtained from a woman aged 60 to 75 with COVID-19, enrolled during active disease. Sequencing was done on a sample of peripheral blood. The V and J genes are TRBV6-5 and TRBJ2-5; possibly the D gene is TRBD2, per 5 matching bases. The CDR3 region has the sequence CASNLLGQETQYF. The nucleotide sequence is given as TGTGCCAGCAACTTACTAGGACAAGAGACCCAGTACTTC.